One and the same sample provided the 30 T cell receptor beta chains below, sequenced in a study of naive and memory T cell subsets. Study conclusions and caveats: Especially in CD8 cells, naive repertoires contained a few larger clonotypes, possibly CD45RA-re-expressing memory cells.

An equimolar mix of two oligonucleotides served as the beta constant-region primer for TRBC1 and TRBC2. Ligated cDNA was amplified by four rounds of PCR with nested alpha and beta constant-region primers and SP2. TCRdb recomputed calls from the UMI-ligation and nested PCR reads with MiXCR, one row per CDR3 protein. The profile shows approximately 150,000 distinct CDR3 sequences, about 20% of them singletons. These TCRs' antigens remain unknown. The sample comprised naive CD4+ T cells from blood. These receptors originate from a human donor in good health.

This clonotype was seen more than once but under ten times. In DNA form, the CDR3 reads TGTGCCAGCAGTTCCGGGACAGGGATCCACGAGCAGTACTTC. Translated, it gives CASSSGTGIHEQYF. The gene calls are TRBV6-5 and TRBJ2-7; the match to TRBD1 covers 9 bases. V lost 4 bases to trimming and J lost 5 bases; unmatched junction nucleotides: 6. Germline values: CDR1 MNHEY, CDR2 SVGAGI. This CDR3 has 14 amino acids.

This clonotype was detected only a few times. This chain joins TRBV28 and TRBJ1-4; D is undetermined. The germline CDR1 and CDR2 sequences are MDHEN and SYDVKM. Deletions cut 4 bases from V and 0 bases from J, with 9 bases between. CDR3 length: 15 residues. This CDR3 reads CASSSGVATNEKLFF. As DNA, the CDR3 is TGTGCCAGCAGTTCCGGGGTTGCAACTAATGAAAAACTGTTTTTT.

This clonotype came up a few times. As DNA, the CDR3 is TGTGCCAGCAAAACTAGCGGAAACAATGAGCAGTTCTTC. It yields the protein CASKTSGNNEQFF. The J gene is TRBJ2-1, the V gene TRBV12-3 or TRBV12-4, with 8 nucleotides matching TRBD2. The trim removed 7 bases at V and 5 bases at J, leaving 4 bases unmatched. The CDR3 has 13 residues.

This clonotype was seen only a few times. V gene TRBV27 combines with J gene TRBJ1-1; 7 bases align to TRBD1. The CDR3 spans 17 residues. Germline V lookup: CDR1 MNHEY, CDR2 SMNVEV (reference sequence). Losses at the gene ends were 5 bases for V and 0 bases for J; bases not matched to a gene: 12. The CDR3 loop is CASSLTGVGYMNTEAFF. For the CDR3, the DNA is TGTGCCAGCAGTCTAACAGGGGTTGGTTATATGAACACTGAAGCTTTCTTT.

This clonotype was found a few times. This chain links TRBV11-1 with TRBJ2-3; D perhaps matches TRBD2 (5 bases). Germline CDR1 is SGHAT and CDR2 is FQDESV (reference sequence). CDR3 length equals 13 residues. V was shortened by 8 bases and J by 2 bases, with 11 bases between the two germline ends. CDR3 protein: CASGTSPTDTQYF. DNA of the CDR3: TGTGCCAGCGGCACTAGTCCCACAGATACGCAGTATTTT.

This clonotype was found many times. The CDR3 is CASTMGRSSYEQYF. The CDR3, as DNA: TGTGCCAGCACTATGGGACGGAGCTCCTACGAGCAGTACTTC. The chain employs TRBV6-2 or TRBV6-3 and TRBJ2-7; D could derive from TRBD1 or TRBD2 (5 bases each). V was trimmed by 7 bases and J by 0 bases, leaving 13 bases between them. Germline loops: CDR1 MNHEY, CDR2 SVGEGT. The CDR3 is made up of 14 amino acids.

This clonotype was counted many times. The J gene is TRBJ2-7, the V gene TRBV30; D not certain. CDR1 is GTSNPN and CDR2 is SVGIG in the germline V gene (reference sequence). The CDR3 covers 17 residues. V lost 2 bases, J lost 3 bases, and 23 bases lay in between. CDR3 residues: CAWSSPRRKGGGYEQYF. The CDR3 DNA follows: TGTGCCTGGAGTTCCCCCAGACGAAAGGGTGGCGGCTACGAGCAGTACTTC.

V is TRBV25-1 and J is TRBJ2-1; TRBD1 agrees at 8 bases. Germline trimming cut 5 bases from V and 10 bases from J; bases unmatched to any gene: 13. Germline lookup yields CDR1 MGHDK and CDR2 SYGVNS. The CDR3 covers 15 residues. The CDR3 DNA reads TGTGCCAGCAGTCTACGGACAGGGTGGGTAAGGGAGCAGTTCTTC. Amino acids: CASSLRTGWVREQFF.

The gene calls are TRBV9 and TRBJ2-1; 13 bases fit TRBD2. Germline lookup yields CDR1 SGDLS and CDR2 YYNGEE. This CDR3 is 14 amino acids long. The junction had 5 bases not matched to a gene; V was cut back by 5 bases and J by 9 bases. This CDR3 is CASSAGTSGAEQFF. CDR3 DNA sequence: TGTGCCAGCAGTGCCGGGACTAGCGGGGCTGAGCAGTTCTTC.

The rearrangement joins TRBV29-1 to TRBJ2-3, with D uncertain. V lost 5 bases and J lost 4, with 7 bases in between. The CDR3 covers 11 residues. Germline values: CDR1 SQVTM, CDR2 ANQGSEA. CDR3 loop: CSVQDPDTQYF. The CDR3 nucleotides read TGCAGCGTTCAGGACCCAGATACGCAGTATTTT.

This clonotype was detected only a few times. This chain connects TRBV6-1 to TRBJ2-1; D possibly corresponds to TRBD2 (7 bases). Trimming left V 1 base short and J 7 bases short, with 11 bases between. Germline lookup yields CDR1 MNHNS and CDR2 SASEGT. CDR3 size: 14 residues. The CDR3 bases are TGTGCCAGCAGTGAAGTAGGGGGGGGGAATGAGCAGTTCTTC. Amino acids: CASSEVGGGNEQFF.

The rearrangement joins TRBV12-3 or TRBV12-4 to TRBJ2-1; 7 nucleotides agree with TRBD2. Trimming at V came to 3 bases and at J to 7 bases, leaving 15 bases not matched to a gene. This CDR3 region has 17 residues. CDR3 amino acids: CASSFGDYRSLGNEQFF. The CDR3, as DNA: TGTGCCAGCAGTTTTGGGGACTACCGATCGTTGGGGAATGAGCAGTTCTTC.

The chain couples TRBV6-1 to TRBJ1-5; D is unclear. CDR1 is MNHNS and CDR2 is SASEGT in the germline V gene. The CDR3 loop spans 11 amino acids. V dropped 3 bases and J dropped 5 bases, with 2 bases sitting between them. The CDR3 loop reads CASSEDQPQHF. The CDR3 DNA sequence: TGTGCCAGCAGTGAGGATCAGCCCCAGCATTTT.

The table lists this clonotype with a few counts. CDR3 loop: CAISGERAYEQYF. The CDR3 DNA reads as TGTGCCATCTCCGGTGAGAGAGCCTACGAGCAGTACTTC. The V gene is TRBV10-3, the J gene TRBJ2-7, with D unresolved. Germline-derived CDR1 and CDR2 are ENHRY and SYGVKD. The CDR3 has 13 residues. Trimming took off 8 bases at V and 2 bases at J, with 13 bases between the two ends.

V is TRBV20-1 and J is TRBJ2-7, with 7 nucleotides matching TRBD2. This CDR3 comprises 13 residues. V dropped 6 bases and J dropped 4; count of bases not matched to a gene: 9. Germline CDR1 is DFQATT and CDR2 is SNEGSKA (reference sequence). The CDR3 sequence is CSAVGAGFYEQYF. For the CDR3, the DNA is TGCAGTGCCGTCGGAGCGGGATTTTACGAGCAGTACTTC.

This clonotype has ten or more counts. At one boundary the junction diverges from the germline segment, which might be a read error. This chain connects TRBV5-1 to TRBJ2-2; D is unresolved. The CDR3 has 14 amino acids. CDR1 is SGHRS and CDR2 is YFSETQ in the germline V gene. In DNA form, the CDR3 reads TGTGCCAGCAGCTTGGCCTGGGTCACCGGGGAGCTGTTTTTT. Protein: CASSLAWVTGELFF.

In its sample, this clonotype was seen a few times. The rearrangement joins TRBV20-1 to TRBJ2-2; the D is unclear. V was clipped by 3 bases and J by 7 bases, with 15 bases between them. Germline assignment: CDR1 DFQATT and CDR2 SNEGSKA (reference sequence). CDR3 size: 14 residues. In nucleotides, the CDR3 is TGCAGTGCTAGGGGCAAGGGTCGGCACGGGGAGCTGTTTTTT. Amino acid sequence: CSARGKGRHGELFF.

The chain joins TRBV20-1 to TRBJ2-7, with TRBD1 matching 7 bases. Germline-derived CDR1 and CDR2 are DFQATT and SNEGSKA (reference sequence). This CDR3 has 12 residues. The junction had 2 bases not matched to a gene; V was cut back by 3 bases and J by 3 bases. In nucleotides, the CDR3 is TGCAGTGCTAGTGGACAGGTCTACGAGCAGTACTTC. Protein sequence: CSASGQVYEQYF.

This chain's CDR3 is CASYPAASNTEAFF. The CDR3 DNA is TGCGCCAGTTATCCGGCAGCGTCGAACACTGAAGCTTTCTTT. V usage is TRBV5-1 and J usage is TRBJ1-1; no reliable D call. V gave up 8 bases and J gave up 1 base, with 15 bases separating them. CDR3 length: 14 residues. Per the germline V gene, CDR1 is SGHRS and CDR2 is YFSETQ.

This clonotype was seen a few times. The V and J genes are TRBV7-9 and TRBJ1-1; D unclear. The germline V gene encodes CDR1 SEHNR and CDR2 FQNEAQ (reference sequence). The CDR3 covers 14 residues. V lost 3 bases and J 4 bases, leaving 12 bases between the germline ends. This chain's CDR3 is CASSFLRKSTEAFF. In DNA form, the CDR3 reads TGTGCCAGCAGCTTCCTCAGGAAGAGCACTGAAGCTTTCTTT.

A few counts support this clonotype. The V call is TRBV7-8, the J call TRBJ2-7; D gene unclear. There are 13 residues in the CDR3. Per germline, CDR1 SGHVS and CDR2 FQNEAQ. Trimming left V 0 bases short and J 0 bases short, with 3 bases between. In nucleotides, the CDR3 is TGTGCCAGCAGCTTAGCGGTCTCCTACGAGCAGTACTTC. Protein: CASSLAVSYEQYF.

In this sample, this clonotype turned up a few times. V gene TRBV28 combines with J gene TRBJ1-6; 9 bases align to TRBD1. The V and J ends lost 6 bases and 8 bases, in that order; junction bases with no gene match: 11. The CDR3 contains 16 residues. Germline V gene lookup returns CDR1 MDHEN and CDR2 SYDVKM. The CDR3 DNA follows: TGTGCCAGCAGCCAACCGCGGGGACAGGGTCATTCACCCCTCCACTTT. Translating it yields CASSQPRGQGHSPLHF.

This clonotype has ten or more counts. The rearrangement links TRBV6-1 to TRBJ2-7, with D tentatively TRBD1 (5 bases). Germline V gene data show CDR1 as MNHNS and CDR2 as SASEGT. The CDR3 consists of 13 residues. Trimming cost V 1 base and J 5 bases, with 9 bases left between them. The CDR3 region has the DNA TGTGCCAGCAGTGAAGGAAACAGGAACGAGCAGTACTTC. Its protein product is CASSEGNRNEQYF.

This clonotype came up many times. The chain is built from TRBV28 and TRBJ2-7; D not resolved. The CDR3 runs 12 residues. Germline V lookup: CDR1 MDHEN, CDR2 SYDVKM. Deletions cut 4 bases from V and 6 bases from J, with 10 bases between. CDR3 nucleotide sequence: TGTGCCAGCAGTTCGAACGGGCGCGAGCAGTACTTC. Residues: CASSSNGREQYF.

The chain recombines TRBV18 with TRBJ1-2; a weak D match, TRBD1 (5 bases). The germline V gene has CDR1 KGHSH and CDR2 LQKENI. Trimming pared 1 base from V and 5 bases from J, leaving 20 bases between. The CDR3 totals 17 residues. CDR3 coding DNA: TGTGCCAGCTCACCACGTATTTCAAGCCGTAAGGGGTATGGCTACACCTTC. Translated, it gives CASSPRISSRKGYGYTF. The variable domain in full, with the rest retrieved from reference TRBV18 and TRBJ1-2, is NAGVMQNPRHLVRRRGQEARLRCSPMKGHSHVYWYRQLPEEGLKFMVYLQKENIIDESGMPKERFSAEFPKEGPSILRIQQVVRGDSAAYFCASSPRISSRKGYGYTFGSGTRLTVV.

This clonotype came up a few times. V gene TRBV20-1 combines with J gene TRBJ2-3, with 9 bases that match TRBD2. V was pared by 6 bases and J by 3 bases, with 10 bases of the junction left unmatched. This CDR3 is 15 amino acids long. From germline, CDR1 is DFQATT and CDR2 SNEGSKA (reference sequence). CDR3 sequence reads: CSAFRRREGTDTQYF. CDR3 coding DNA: TGCAGTGCCTTCCGGCGGCGGGAGGGGACAGATACGCAGTATTTT.

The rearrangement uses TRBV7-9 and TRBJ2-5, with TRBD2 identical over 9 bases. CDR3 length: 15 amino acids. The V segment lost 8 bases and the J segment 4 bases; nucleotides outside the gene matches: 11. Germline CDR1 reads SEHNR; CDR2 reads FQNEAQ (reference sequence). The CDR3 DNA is TGTGCCAGCGTAGCGGGAGTATCAGGGGGAGAGACCCAGTACTTC. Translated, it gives CASVAGVSGGETQYF. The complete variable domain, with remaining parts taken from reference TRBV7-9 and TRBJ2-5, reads DTGVSQNPRHKITKRGQNVTFRCDPISEHNRLYWYRQTLGQGPEFLTYFQNEAQLEKSRLLSDRFSAERPKGSFSTLEIQRTEQGDSAMYLCASVAGVSGGETQYFGPGTRLLVL.

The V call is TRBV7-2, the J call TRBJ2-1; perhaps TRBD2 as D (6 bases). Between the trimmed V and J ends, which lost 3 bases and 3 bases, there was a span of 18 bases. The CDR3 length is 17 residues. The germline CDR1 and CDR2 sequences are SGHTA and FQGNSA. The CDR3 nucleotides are TGTGCCAGCAGCTTTGATAAGCGGGCGGGACGCTACAATGAGCAGTTCTTC. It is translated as CASSFDKRAGRYNEQFF.

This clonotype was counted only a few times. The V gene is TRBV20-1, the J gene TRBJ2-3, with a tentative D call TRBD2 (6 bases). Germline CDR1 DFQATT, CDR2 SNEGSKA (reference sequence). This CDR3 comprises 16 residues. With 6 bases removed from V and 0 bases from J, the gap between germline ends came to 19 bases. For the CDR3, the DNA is TGCAGTGCACCCGGAGGAGGGCGGGCGAGCACAGATACGCAGTATTTT. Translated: CSAPGGGRASTDTQYF.

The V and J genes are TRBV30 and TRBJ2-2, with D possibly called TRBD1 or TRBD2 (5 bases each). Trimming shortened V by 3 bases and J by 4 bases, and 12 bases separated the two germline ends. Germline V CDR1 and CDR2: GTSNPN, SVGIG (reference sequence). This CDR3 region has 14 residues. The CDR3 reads CAWRRDGTTGELFF. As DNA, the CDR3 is TGTGCCTGGAGACGGGACGGGACCACCGGGGAGCTGTTTTTT.